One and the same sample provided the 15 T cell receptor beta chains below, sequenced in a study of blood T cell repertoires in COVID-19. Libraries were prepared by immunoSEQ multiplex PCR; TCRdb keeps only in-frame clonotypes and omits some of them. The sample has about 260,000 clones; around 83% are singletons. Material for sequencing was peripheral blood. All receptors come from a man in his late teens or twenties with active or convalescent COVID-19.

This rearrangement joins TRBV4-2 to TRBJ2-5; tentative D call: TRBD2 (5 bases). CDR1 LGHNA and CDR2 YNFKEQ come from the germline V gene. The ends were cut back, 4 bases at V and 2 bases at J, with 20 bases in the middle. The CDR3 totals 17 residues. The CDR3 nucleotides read TGTGCCAGCAGCCCCCATCCAACCACGAGCGGACAAGAGACCCAGTACTTC. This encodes CASSPHPTTSGQETQYF.

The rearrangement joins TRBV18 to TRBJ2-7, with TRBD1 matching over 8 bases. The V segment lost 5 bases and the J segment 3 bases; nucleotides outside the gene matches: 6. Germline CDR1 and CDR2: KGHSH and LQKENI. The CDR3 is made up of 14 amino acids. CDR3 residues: CASSARQGNYEQYF. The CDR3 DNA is TGTGCCAGCTCAGCAAGACAGGGGAACTACGAGCAGTACTTC.

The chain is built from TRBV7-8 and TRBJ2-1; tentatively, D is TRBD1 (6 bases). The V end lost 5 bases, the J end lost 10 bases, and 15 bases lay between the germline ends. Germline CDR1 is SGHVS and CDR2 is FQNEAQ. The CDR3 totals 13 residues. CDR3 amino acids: CASSPQGHREQFF. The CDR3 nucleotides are TGTGCCAGCAGCCCTCAGGGACACCGCGAGCAGTTCTTC.

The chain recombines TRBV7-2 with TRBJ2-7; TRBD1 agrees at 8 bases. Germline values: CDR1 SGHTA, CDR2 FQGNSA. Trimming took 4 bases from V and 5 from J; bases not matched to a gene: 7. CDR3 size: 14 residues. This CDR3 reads CASSWRPGQDEQYF. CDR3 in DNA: TGTGCCAGCAGCTGGAGACCGGGACAGGACGAGCAGTACTTC.

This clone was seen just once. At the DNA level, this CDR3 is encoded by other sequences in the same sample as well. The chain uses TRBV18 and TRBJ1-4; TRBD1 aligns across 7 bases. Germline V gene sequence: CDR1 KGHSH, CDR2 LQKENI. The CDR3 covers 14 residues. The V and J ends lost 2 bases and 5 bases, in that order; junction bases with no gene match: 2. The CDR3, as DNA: TGTGCCAGCTCACCAGGGACAGTAAATGAAAAACTGTTTTTT. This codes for CASSPGTVNEKLFF.

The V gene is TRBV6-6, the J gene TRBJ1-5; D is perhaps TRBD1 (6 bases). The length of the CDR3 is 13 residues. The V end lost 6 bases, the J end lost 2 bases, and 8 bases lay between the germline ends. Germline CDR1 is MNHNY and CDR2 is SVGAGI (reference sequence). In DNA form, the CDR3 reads TGTGCCAGCAGCAACAGGGGCAATCAGCCCCAGCATTTT. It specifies CASSNRGNQPQHF.

The CDR3 bases are TGCAGCGTTGTGTCAGCGGGCTCTGAAGCTTTCTTT. It codes for CSVVSAGSEAFF. V gene TRBV29-1 combines with J gene TRBJ1-1; D unclear. CDR1 and CDR2 from the germline V gene are SQVTM and ANQGSEA. The V end lost 4 bases, the J end lost 6 bases, and 12 bases lay between the germline ends. The CDR3 has 12 residues.

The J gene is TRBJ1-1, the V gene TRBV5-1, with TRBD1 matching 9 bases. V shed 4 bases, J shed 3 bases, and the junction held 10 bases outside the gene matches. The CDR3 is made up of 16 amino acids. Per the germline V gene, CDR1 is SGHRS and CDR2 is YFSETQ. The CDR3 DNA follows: TGCGCCAGCAGCCAGGGAGAGGGACAGGGAGACACTGAAGCTTTCTTT. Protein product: CASSQGEGQGDTEAFF. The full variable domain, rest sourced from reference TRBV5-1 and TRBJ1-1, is KAGVTQTPRYLIKTRGQQVTLSCSPISGHRSVSWYQQTPGQGLQFLFEYFSETQRNKGNFPGRFSGRQFSNSRSEMNVSTLELGDSALYLCASSQGEGQGDTEAFFGQGTRLTVV.

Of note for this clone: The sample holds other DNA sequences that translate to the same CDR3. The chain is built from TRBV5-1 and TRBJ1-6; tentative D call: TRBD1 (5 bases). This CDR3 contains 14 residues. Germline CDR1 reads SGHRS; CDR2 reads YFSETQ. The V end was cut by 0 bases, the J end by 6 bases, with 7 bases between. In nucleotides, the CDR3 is TGCGCCAGCAGCTTGGGTCAGGGTAATTCACCCCTCCACTTT. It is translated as CASSLGQGNSPLHF. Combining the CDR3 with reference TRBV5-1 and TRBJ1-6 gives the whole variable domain KAGVTQTPRYLIKTRGQQVTLSCSPISGHRSVSWYQQTPGQGLQFLFEYFSETQRNKGNFPGRFSGRQFSNSRSEMNVSTLELGDSALYLCASSLGQGNSPLHFGNGTRLTVT.

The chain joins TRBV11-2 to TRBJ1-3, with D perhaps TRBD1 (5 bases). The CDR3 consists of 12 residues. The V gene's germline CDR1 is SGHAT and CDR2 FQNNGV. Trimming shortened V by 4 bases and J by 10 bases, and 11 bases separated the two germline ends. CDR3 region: CASSWGPETIYF. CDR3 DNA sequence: TGTGCCAGCAGCTGGGGCCCTGAGACCATATATTTT.

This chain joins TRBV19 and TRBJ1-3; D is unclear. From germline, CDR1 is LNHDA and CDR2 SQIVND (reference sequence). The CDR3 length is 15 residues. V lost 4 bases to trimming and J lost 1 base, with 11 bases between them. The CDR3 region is CASSTLSDSGNTIYF. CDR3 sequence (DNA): TGTGCCAGTAGTACATTATCAGATTCTGGAAACACCATATATTTT.

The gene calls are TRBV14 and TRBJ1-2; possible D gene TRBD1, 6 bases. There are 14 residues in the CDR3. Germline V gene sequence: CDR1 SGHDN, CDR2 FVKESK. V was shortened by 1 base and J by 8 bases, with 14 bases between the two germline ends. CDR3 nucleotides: TGTGCCAGCAGCCAAGCTGTGGGGGCGCTGGGCTACACCTTC. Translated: CASSQAVGALGYTF. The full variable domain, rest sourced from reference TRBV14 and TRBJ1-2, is EAGVTQFPSHSVIEKGQTVTLRCDPISGHDNLYWYRRVMGKEIKFLLHFVKESKQDESGMPNNRFLAERTGGTYSTLKVQPAELEDSGVYFCASSQAVGALGYTFGSGTRLTVV.

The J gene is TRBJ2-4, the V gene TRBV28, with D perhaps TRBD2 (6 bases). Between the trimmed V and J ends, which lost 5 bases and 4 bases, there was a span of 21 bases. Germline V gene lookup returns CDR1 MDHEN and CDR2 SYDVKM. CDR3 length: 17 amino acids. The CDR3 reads CASSPPFGVGGKNIQYF. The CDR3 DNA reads TGTGCCAGCAGTCCCCCGTTCGGGGTGGGGGGTAAAAACATTCAGTACTTC.

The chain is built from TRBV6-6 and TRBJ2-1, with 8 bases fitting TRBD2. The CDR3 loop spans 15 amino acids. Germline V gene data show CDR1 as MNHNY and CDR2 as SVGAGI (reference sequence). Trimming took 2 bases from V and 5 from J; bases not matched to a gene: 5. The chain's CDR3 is CASSYREGSHNEQFF. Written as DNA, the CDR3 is TGTGCCAGCAGTTACCGGGAGGGCAGTCACAATGAGCAGTTCTTC.

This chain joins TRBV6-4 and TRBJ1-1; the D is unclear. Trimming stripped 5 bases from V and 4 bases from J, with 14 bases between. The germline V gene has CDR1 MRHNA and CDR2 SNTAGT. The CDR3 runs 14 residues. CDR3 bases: TGTGCCAGCAGTCCGGAGGGCGCGGGCACTGAAGCTTTCTTT. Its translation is CASSPEGAGTEAFF.